This TCR beta chain appears in the sequencing data of a study of OX40 agonist ivuxolimab in advanced cancers. The repertoire was sequenced with immunoSEQ multiplex PCR; TCRdb's copy has only in-frame clones and lacks some. The table includes 80,000 or so clones, roughly 87% detected once. V was clipped by 4 bases and J by 0 bases, with 8 bases between them. In germline, CDR1 is SEHNR, CDR2 FQNEAQ (reference sequence). The CDR3 extends over 14 amino acids. The receptor comes from an adult with an advanced solid tumor such as melanoma, head and neck, liver or kidney cancer. This rearrangement joins TRBV7-9 to TRBJ2-3; D gene unclear. The material sequenced was CD4+ or CD8+ T cells sorted from blood, taken in a trial of the OX40 agonist ivuxolimab. In DNA, the CDR3 is TGTGCCAGCAGCTCCCGTGCTAGCACAGATACGCAGTATTTT. Translated, it gives CASSSRASTDTQYF.